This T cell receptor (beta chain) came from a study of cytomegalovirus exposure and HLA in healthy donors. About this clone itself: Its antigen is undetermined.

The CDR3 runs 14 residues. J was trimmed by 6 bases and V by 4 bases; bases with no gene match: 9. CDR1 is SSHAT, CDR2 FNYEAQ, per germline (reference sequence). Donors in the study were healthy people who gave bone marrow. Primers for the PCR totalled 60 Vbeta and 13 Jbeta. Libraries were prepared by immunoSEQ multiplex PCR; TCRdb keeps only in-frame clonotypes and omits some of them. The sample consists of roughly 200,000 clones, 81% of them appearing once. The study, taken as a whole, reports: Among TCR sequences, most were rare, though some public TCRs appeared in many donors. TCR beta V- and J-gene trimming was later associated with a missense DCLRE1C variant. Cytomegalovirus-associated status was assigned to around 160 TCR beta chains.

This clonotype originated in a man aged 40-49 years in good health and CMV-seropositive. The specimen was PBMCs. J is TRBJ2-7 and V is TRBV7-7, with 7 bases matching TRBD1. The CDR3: CASSWGQSLFEQYF. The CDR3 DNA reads TGTGCCAGCAGCTGGGGACAGTCCCTCTTCGAGCAGTACTTC.